This entry is about one T cell receptor (beta chain). This clone's antigen is unknown. No base quality values were provided; no much bigger clone lies one nucleotide off. RNA from unsorted whole blood was extracted with TRIzol reagent, and germline DNA was obtained with the DNeasy Blood & Tissue kit. At the time of sampling, the patients had chronic HBV infection and had not received any treatment. Approximately 4 milliliters of peripheral blood were collected into K2EDTA tubes before surgery. Sequences SGHNT (CDR1) and YYREEE (CDR2) are obtained from the germline V gene (reference sequence). The junction shows trimming of 7 bases on V and 1 base on J, and the gene matches do not reach 2 bases of it. From the cysteine up to the phenylalanine, the CDR3 has a length of 13 residues. The entry retains the CDR3 DNA only, 39 bases that are in frame from base 1. TCRbeta-specific cDNA was reverse-transcribed from approximately 460 ng total RNA using a constant-region primer and ProtoScript II reverse transcriptase. Construction of the TCRbeta libraries relied on three nested rounds of multiplex PCR, following a slightly modified ARM-PCR procedure. The first two PCR rounds used multiplex TRBV1-TRBV30 forward primers with a Cbeta reverse primer, each for roughly 10 cycles. A final 25-cycle PCR with Deep VentR polymerase added sample barcodes and Illumina adapters. Before sequencing, amplicons of 200-500 bp were purified from gel using a QIAquick gel extraction kit. TCRbeta amplicons were sequenced on an Illumina HiSeq 2500 with 250-bp paired-end reads. In the authors' own workflow: To recover full CDR3 sequences, reads were quality-trimmed using Trimmomatic v0.33 and paired reads were then merged using FLASH v1.2.11. V, D and J germline segments were assigned to the rearranged TCRbeta sequences using MiGEC v1.2.1b. Clonotype statistics and Shannon-Wiener diversity indices were computed with VDJtools v1.0.0. Except for diversity analysis, only each sample's 250 most abundant clonotypes were used in subsequent analyses to reduce sampling bias. In TCRdb, the public reads were trimmed at Q25 with fastp and aligned with MiXCR, with productive beta chains retained. Under each unique CDR3 protein, matching rows form one entry showing the most common genes and DNA. These V and J calls are TCRdb output, not the study's own analysis. In this sample the table shows a few hundred thousand distinct CDR3 sequences, approximately 54% of which occur a single time. Over 15% of the sample is in the top ten clones.

The data originate from a study of tumor-infiltrating lymphocytes in primary liver carcinoma (dated by TCRdb to about 2017). Study-level background: Between November 2015 and March 2016, roughly five patients in China with histopathologically diagnosed primary liver carcinoma had their tumors surgically resected. Hepatocellular carcinoma (four) or combined HCC and intrahepatic cholangiocarcinoma (one) was present in the five patients, who were three men and two women aged 30 to 69 years. The five patients had tumors of stage T1-T3 N0M0, with maximum diameters ranging from about 4 to 11 cm. Each sample produced roughly 3.5 to 7.13 million productive TCRbeta reads, and read depth showed no significant difference between tissue types. The study combined TCRbeta repertoire sequencing, expression microarrays and whole-exome sequencing across five regions of each liver tumor, with adjacent normal tissue and blood. TCRbeta repertoire sequencing covered 35 or so specimens from 5 patients: some 25 tumor regions, 5 adjacent noncancerous liver tissues and 5 peripheral blood samples. Reproducibility between technical replicate repertoires was high, with correlation coefficients above 0.95 and mean shared-clone rates roughly 0.86. Overall study results and their limits: With just five or six patients in the study, the authors point out that the findings should be validated in a larger study. Repertoire overlap was found to be higher between tumor regions (mean roughly 36%) than between tumor-adjacent (roughly 17%) or tumor-blood (14%) pairs, consistent with antigen-driven expansion. Because sequencing covered only the TCR beta chain and unpaired alpha chains were not captured, true repertoire diversity is likely underestimated. Comparison of CD4+ and CD8+ T cell repertoires was precluded by the use of bulk unsorted samples. Compared with blood, tumors had a significantly larger share of the repertoire taken up by the top 250 clones (p = 0.039).

The clonotype comes from a woman aged 30 to 39 with primary liver carcinoma and hepatitis B virus infection. The chain links TRBV5-4 with TRBJ1-1, with 9 central nucleotides matching TRBD1. Sequenced: peripheral blood. The DNA is as follows: TGTGCCAGCGGGACAGGGAGGAACACTGAAGCTTTCTTT. Translation gives CASGTGRNTEAFF. Where the CDR3 stops, the reference TRBV5-4 and TRBJ1-1 genes take over; the full variable domain is ETGVTQSPTHLIKTRGQQVTLRCSSQSGHNTVSWYQQALGQGPQFIFQYYREEENGRGNFPPRFSGLQFPNYSSELNVNALELDDSALYLCASGTGRNTEAFFGQGTRLTVV.